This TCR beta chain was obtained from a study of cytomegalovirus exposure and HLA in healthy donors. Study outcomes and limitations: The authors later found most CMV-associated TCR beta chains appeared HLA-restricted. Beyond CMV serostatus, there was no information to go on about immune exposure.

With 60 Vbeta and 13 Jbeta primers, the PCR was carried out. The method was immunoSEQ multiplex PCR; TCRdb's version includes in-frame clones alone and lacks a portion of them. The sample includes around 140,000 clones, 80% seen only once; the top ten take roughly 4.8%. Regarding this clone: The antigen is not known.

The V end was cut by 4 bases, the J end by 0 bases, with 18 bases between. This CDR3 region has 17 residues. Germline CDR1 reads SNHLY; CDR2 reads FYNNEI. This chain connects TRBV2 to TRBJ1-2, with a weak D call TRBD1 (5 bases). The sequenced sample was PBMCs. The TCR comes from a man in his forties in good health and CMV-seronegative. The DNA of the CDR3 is TGTGCCAGCAGTGGGGGGACTCCAGGGAGGGCTAACTATGGCTACACCTTC. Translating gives CASSGGTPGRANYGYTF.